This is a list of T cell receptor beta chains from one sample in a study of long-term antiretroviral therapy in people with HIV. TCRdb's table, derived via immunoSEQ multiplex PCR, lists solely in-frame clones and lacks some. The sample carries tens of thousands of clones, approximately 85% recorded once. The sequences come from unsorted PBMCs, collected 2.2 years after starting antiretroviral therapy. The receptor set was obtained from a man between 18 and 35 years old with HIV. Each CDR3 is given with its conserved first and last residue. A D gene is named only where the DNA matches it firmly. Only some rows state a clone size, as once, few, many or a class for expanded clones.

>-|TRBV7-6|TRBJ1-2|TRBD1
TGTGCCAGCAGCCGAGGGACAGGGGGTTATGGCTACACCTTC
CASSRGTGGYGYTF
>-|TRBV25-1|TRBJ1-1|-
TGTGCCAGCAGTGACTGGGGGGTCACTGAAGCTTTCTTT
CASSDWGVTEAFF
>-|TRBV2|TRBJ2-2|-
TGTGCCAGCAGGGCCGGGACATCACATCGCACCGGGGAGCTGTTTTTT
CASRAGTSHRTGELFF
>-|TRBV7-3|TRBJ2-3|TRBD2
TGTGCCAGCAGCCTCATAGCGGGGGGGCGGGATACGCAGTATTTT
CASSLIAGGRDTQYF
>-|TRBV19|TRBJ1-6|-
TGTGCCAGTAGTATTGGTCCGGGGGATTCACCCCTCCACTTT
CASSIGPGDSPLHF
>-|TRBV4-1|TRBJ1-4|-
TGCGCCAGCAGCCAGCCGACCGGGCTCCATAATGAAAAACTGTTTTTT
CASSQPTGLHNEKLFF
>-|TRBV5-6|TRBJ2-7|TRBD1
TGTGCCAGCAGCCCCCAGGCAGGGGGCGGGTTTTTGTTCGAGTGGGAGCAGTACTTC
CASSPQAGGGFLFEWEQYF
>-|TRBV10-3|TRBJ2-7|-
TGTGCCATCACTGAGGGAGCCGCCTACGAGCAGTACTTC
CAITEGAAYEQYF
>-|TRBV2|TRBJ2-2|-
TGTGCCAGCAGTGAATGGGCAGCGAACACCGGGGAGCTGTTTTTT
CASSEWAANTGELFF
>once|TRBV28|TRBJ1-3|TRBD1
TGTGCCAGCAGCCGAATAATACAGGGGGAATCTGGAAACACCATATATTTT
CASSRIIQGESGNTIYF
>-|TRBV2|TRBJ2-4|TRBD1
TGTGCCAGCAGAGAGCAGGGGGCCCAAAACATTCAGTACTTC
CASREQGAQNIQYF
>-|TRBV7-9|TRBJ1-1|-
TGTGCCAGCAGCCCCCGTAACATACACTTCATGAACACTGAAGCTTTCTTT
CASSPRNIHFMNTEAFF
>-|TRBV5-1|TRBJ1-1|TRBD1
TGCGCCAGCAGGAAAGGGGGCGCGGGTACTGAAGCTTTCTTT
CASRKGGAGTEAFF
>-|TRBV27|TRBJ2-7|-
TGTGCCAGCAGTTTTTCCAGCGGTCTCTCCTACGAGCAGTACTTC
CASSFSSGLSYEQYF
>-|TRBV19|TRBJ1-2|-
TGTGCCAGTAGTAGTTCGCTTCCCGGACAGCCCCTTAACTATGGCTACACCTTC
CASSSSLPGQPLNYGYTF
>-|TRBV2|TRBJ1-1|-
TGTGCCAGCAGTGACCAGGGCGGCAACACTGAAGCTTTCTTT
CASSDQGGNTEAFF
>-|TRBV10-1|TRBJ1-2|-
TGCGCCAGAGAGACAGGCTATAGGTATGGCTACACCTTC
CARETGYRYGYTF
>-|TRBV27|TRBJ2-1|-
TGTGCCAGCAGTTTCAGCCGGGGGAACAATGAGCAGTTCTTC
CASSFSRGNNEQFF
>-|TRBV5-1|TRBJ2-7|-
TGCGCCAGCGGCGCCGGACAAGGCAGGGCCTACGAGCAGTACTTC
CASGAGQGRAYEQYF
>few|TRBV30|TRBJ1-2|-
TGTGCCTGGAGTTGGGTGGCAGCGTATGGCTACACCTTC
CAWSWVAAYGYTF
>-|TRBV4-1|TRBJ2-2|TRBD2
TGCGCCACCGAGAGCGGGAGCCGGACCGGGGAGCTGTTTTTT
CATESGSRTGELFF
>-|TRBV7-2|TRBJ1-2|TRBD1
TGTGCCAGCAGCTTACGCCCTGGACAGGGGGCATACGGCTACACCTTC
CASSLRPGQGAYGYTF
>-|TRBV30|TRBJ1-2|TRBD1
TGTGCCTGGAGCGTTGGACAGGGAAGCTATGGCTACACCTTC
CAWSVGQGSYGYTF
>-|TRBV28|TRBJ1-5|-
TGTGCCAGCAGTTTGACGAACGGTCAGCCCCAGCATTTT
CASSLTNGQPQHF
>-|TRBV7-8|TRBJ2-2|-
TGTGCCAGCAGCGACTGGGAGACTATAGCCGGGGAGCTGTTTTTT
CASSDWETIAGELFF
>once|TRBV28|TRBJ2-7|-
TGTGCCAGCAGTCCCACGGGACCCACCTACGAGCAGTACTTC
CASSPTGPTYEQYF
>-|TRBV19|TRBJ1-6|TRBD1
TGTGCCAGTAGTACGGACAGGGAGTCTTCACCCCTCCACTTT
CASSTDRESSPLHF
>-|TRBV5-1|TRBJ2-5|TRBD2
TGCGCCAGCAGCTTCCTAGCGGGGGTTCAAGAGACCCAGTACTTC
CASSFLAGVQETQYF
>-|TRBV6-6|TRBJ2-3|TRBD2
TGTGCCAGCGGTGAGGCGGGGGGCAAACATACGCAGTATTTT
CASGEAGGKHTQYF
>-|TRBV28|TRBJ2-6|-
TGTGCCAGCAGTTCGGAGGGGCAGGGGAAAGGGGCCAACGTCCTGACTTTC
CASSSEGQGKGANVLTF
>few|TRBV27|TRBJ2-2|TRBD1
TGTGCCAGGGGGACAGGGGGGACCGGGGAGCTGTTTTTT
CARGTGGTGELFF
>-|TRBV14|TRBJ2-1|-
TGTGCCAGCCGTCGATTCTCCAATGAGCAGTTCTTC
CASRRFSNEQFF
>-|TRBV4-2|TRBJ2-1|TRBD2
TGTGCCAGCAGCCAAGATTTTTATGGGCTAGCGGGAGCCGGTGAGCAGTTCTTC
CASSQDFYGLAGAGEQFF
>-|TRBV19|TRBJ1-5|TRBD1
TGTGCCAGTAGTTGGGGAACCGGGACAGGGCAATCCCAGCATTTT
CASSWGTGTGQSQHF
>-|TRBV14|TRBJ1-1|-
TGTGCCAGCAGCCAGGGATTAGACACTGAAGCTTTCTTT
CASSQGLDTEAFF
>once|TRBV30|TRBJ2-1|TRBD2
TGTGCCTGGAACAGCGGGGGGGCCTTGGATGAGCAGTTCTTC
CAWNSGGALDEQFF
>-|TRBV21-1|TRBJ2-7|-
TGTGCCAGCAGCGAGGGTGGGTACTACGAGCAGTACTTC
CASSEGGYYEQYF
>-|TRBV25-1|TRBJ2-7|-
TGTGCCAGCAGTGAGGGGCGGCGCCTAGACGAGCAGTACTTC
CASSEGRRLDEQYF
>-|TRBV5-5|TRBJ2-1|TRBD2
TGTGCCAGCAGCTTGGTGGGAGGGATCCTCTACAATGAGCAGTTCTTC
CASSLVGGILYNEQFF
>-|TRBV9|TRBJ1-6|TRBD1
TGTGCCAGCAGCCCCAGGGGGGCAAATTCACCCCTCCACTTT
CASSPRGANSPLHF
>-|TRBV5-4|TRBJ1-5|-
TGTGCCAGCAGCTTGGATAGGGATCAGCCCCAGCATTTT
CASSLDRDQPQHF
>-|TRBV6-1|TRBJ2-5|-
TGTGCCAGCAGTGCACTTCACCAAGAGACCCAGTACTTC
CASSALHQETQYF
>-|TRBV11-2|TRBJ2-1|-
TGTGCCAGCAGCACCACGACAGGTATGAATGAGCAGTTCTTC
CASSTTTGMNEQFF
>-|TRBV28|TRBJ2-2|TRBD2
TGTGCCAGCAGCACCGGGGGGGCCAACACCGGGGAGCTGTTTTTT
CASSTGGANTGELFF
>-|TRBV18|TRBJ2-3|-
TGTGCCAGCTCACTCGGACATGTTGGCACAGATACGCAGTATTTT
CASSLGHVGTDTQYF
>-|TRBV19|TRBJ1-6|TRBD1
TGTGCCAGTAGTCCCTGGACAGGGGGCTCCTATAATTCACCCCTCCACTTT
CASSPWTGGSYNSPLHF
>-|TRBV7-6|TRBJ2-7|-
TGTGCCAGCAGCCCGGGATTCACCTACGAGCAGTACTTC
CASSPGFTYEQYF
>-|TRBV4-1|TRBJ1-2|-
TGCGCCAGCAGCCAAGAGTCCCCCCTCCTAAACTATGGCTACACCTTC
CASSQESPLLNYGYTF
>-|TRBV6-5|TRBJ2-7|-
TGTGCCAGCAGTCGACAAAGCGAGAATACCTACGAGCAGTACTTC
CASSRQSENTYEQYF
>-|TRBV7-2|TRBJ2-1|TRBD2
TGTGCCAGCAGCTTAGGCGCGGGGGGCGGGGATGAGCAGTTCTTC
CASSLGAGGGDEQFF
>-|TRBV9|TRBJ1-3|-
TGTGCCAGCAGCGTAGAGGGAACTGGAAACACCATATATTTT
CASSVEGTGNTIYF
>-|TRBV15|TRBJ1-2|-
TGTGCCACCAGCCCTATGAGACCTTCTGCTCGTACCTTC
CATSPMRPSARTF